The T cell receptor beta chain under discussion was sequenced for a study of CD8 T cells in Susac syndrome. CDR1 and CDR2 from the germline V gene are SGHVS and FNYEAQ. This CDR3 comprises 15 residues. Germline trimming cut 5 bases from V and 3 bases from J; bases unmatched to any gene: 9. RNA in amounts of roughly 0.5 to 1 ug was reverse transcribed with random hexamers. TCRdb re-called the immunoSEQ multiplex PCR reads with MiXCR, one entry per CDR3 protein. The table shows about 280,000 distinct CDR3 sequences, with roughly 85% occurring only once. The rearrangement uses TRBV7-6 and TRBJ2-7; 8 bases map to TRBD2. The specimen was CD8+ T cells from PBMCs. The sequence derives from a human donor with multiple sclerosis. The CDR3 DNA sequence: TGTGCCAGCAGCAGCTTAGCGGGACTGGGCTACGAGCAGTACTTC. Translating it yields CASSSLAGLGYEQYF.